The following is a T cell receptor beta chain sequence with its context. The specificity of this receptor is unknown. No much larger clonotype is one base removed from it; base qualities were not supplied. Using the deep immunoSEQ assay, multiplex PCR amplified TCR CDR3 regions from genomic DNA. Extracted genomic DNA from each cell subset was distributed evenly across all wells of several immunoSEQ 96-well plates, and each plate was treated as a replicate. For sorted subsets, each replicate PCR was loaded with roughly 0.2 ug genomic DNA, equivalent to about 30,000 T cell genomes. Purified libraries were quantified with a Qubit 3.0 fluorometer, sized on a Bioanalyzer 2100, and re-quantified with the KAPA Library Quantification kit. A separate single-read 150-cycle Illumina NextSeq 550 flow cell was used to sequence each immunoSEQ 96-well plate. As for the authors' bioinformatics: Because the immunoSEQ output held only junctional sequences and lacked quality scores, the filtering could not match the filtering applied to full-length reads. To assign V/J genes and CDR3, sequences were annotated against IMGT germline references using PyIR, a Python wrapper for IgBLAST v1.9. Any read was removed if the V/J assignment was weak (E-value above 1e-6), the CDR3 was missing, or the read contained stop codons, out-of-frame junctions, or ambiguous translated residues. V3J clonotypes were defined as sequences sharing an identical inferred V gene, J gene, and CDR3 amino acid sequence. To compute the percentage overlap between repertoires, the number of shared unique clonotypes was divided by the size of the smaller repertoire. RTK rarefaction, the Chao1 estimator, and Recon v2.1 estimates of unobserved clonotypes were used to assess repertoire richness. Generation probabilities were computed with OLGA for all TCRbeta clonotypes obtained by the gDNA method from several donors. TCRdb carries this immuneACCESS record with in-frame sequences only. Its versions omit some clonotypes, under half of them owing to an unresolved V gene in the studies checked, with the rest unexplained. The V and J calls and clone size come from that table; D and trimming were worked out from the DNA. Within this sample are approximately 940,000 clones, with around three quarters of them counted one time only. The ten largest make up around 1.4% of the sample.

From the germline V gene, CDR1 is SNHLY and CDR2 is FYNNEI. A distance of 5 bases separates the germline ends of V and J, which lose 6 bases and 5 bases respectively. The CDR3 holds 12 amino acids from the cysteine to the phenylalanine. Only the CDR3 region is kept as DNA, spanning 36 bases read in frame from base 1. These data belong to a study of shared clonotypes between healthy human individuals (dated by TCRdb to 2018 to 2021). Looking at the study overall: A few men and two women, aged 18 to 49 years, made up the cohort. For each donor, CD4 naive and CD4 memory were each given three plates, CD8 naive was given two plates, and CD8 memory was given one plate. To estimate repertoire size and how much clonotypes are shared between individuals, the study performed deep sequencing of blood TCR repertoires from roughly five healthy adults. To increase sequencing depth and limit assay-specific biases, different laboratories used diverse techniques to prepare libraries and sequence TCR repertoires. Leukapheresis yielded between about 0.85 and 10 billion PBMCs per donor.

Study-wide findings and limitations: Pairwise subsampling led to the expectation that sequencing depth would affect the degree of clonotype sharing among donors. Naive subsets generally had larger estimated clonotype richness than memory subsets. About 5% of naive CD4, 3.5% of naive CD8, 2.3% of memory CD4, and 0.4% of memory CD8 clonotypes were shared across four donors. Even with the large sequencing depth, rarefaction of the sorted-subset datasets indicated that sequencing was incomplete. Compared with non-shared clonotypes, clonotypes shared by all four sorted-subset donors had higher generation probabilities. The genetic and exposure-history diversity represented was limited by the small number of donors. Sampling was limited to blood, and TCR repertoires in tissue likely differ from TCR repertoires in blood.

The donors were healthy, HIV-negative adults who had no recently reported acute infections or vaccinations. Every donor was a Caucasian adult residing in Nashville, Tennessee, USA. CD4+ T cells were enriched by magnetic negative selection; naive cells were then positively selected on CD45RA, and the negative fraction formed the memory subset. Blood was collected by leukapheresis, and PBMCs were isolated by Ficoll-Histopaque density gradient centrifugation and then cryopreserved in liquid nitrogen vapor phase. Analytical flow cytometry was used to check the purity and quantity of each magnetically sorted T cell population. From each sorted fraction, genomic DNA was isolated and quantified by UV absorbance on a Nanodrop 2000c.

In this chain, TRBV2 is recombined with TRBJ1-6; the D gene remains uncertain. Sample: memory CD4+ T cells sorted from blood. The sample's cell subset or site label, in plain terms: CD45RA-negative fraction. This TCR derives from a man aged 18 to 30 in good health. The CDR3 protein is CASSQDNSPLHF. The DNA sequence is as follows: TGTGCCAGCAGCCAAGATAATTCACCCCTCCACTTT.